This T cell receptor (beta chain) was identified during a study of tumor-infiltrating lymphocytes in primary liver carcinoma. Production of TCR beta cDNA used 400 to 600 ng total RNA together with a constant-region primer. ARM-PCR, slightly modified, supplied the TCR beta libraries through three nested multiplex PCR rounds. TRBV1-TRBV30 forward primers paired with a C-beta reverse primer drove the first two PCR rounds, around 10 cycles each. MiXCR was run by TCRdb on the multiplex PCR reads, yielding one entry per CDR3 protein. The data contain over 35,000 distinct CDR3 sequences, roughly 73% of them singletons. This CDR3 spans 15 amino acids. Germline CDR1 reads SGHNT; CDR2 reads YYREEE (reference sequence). Points on this clonotype: The junction differs from germline at one of its ends, possibly a read error.

Without any cell sorting, roughly 20-32 mg of bulk tissue yielded co-extracted RNA and DNA. Each sampled tumor had five separate regions taken from it. Sequencing was done on a sample of liver tumor tissue from sampling region 2. Subset meaning: tumor region T2, inferior pole. This rearrangement joins TRBV5-4 to TRBJ2-3, with D possibly being TRBD1 (6 bases). This TCR was recovered from a man in his forties or fifties with primary liver carcinoma and hepatitis B virus infection. CDR3 sequence reads: CASNLAEGGTDTQYF. The CDR3 nucleotides read TGTGCCAGCAACTTGGCAGAAGGGGGTACAGATACGCAGTATTTT. The full variable domain, completed using reference TRBV5-4 and TRBJ2-3, is ETGVTQSPTHLIKTRGQQVTLRCSSQSGHNTVSWYQQALGQGPQFIFQYYREEENGRGNFPPRFSGLQFPNYSSELNVNALELDDSALYLCASNLAEGGTDTQYFGPGTRLTVL.